This entry features one T cell receptor (beta chain) sequence. CDR1 and CDR2 from the germline V gene are SGHTA and FQGNSA. The length of the CDR3 is 15 residues. The V end was cut by 1 base, the J end by 4 bases, with 12 bases between. This entry belongs to a study of blood T cell repertoires in COVID-19. About the research overall: From T cells, B-cell-depleted T cells, or PBMCs came the material, which was cDNA or gDNA.

Profiled with immunoSEQ multiplex PCR; TCRdb holds only in-frame clones, not every one. Of around 200,000 clones in the sample, about 89% were seen once. The rearrangement uses TRBV7-2 and TRBJ2-3; no clear D. The source material was peripheral blood. The sequence derives from a man between 65 and 85 years old with acute or convalescent COVID-19. The CDR3 bases are TGTGCCAGCAGCTTAGAGGTAGCTTCGGCAGATACGCAGTATTTT. Protein product: CASSLEVASADTQYF.